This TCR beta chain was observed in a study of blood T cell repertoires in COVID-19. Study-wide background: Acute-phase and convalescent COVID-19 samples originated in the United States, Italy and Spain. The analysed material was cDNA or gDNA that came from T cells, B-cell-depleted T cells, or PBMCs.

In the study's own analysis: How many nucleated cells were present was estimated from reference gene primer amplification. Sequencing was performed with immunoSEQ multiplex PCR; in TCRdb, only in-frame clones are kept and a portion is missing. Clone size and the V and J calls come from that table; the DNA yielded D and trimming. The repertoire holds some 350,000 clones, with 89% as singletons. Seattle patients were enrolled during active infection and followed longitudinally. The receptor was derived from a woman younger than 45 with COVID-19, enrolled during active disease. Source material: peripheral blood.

CDR3 protein: CASSSSGRSSYEQYV. For the CDR3, the DNA is TGTGCCAGCAGTTCTAGCGGGAGGTCCTCCTACGAGCAGTACGTC. This rearrangement joins TRBV27 to TRBJ2-7, with 11 bases matching TRBD2. V lost 4 bases, J lost 0 bases, and 2 bases stayed unmatched. Germline CDR1 and CDR2: MNHEY and SMNVEV (reference sequence). This CDR3 contains 15 residues.